This TCR beta chain was sequenced during a study of control samples from healthy donors and cancer patients. Produced via immunoSEQ multiplex PCR; TCRdb's table is partial and in-frame only. The sample holds roughly 370,000 clones; 75% to 95% are singletons and the top ten take 5.5% to 8%. This clone was seen a single time. Other DNA variants within this sample encode the same CDR3. V lost 6 bases, J lost 0 bases, and 5 bases lay in between. Germline lookup yields CDR1 DFQATT and CDR2 SNEGSKA (reference sequence). The length of the CDR3 is 11 residues. Sequenced material: PBMCs. The chain recombines TRBV20-1 with TRBJ1-1, with D uncertain. This clonotype originated in a man aged 40-55 years with head and neck cancer. The CDR3: CSAPMNTEAFF. CDR3 nucleotides: TGCAGTGCCCCCATGAACACTGAAGCTTTCTTT.